This passage covers 9 T cell receptor beta chains from one sample sequenced in a study of beta chain features in type 1 diabetes. The sequenced template was cDNA made from the entire isolated RNA. Produced via immunoSEQ multiplex PCR; TCRdb's table is partial and in-frame only. The table includes about 280,000 clones, approximately 16% detected once. Their specific antigens are unknown. Study observations and caveats: In all four CD4+ subsets, TCRB CDR3 length was significantly, moderately reduced in type 1 diabetes.

Sequenced sample: naive CD4+ T cells from blood. These receptor sequences come from a man between 18 and 29 years old with type 1 diabetes.

With respect to this clone: Other DNA sequences in this sample translate to the same CDR3. This sequence joins TRBV30 and TRBJ1-5; 8 bases map to TRBD1. V was clipped by 0 bases and J by 6 bases; unmatched bases: 1. Germline loops: CDR1 GTSNPN, CDR2 SVGIG (reference sequence). CDR3 size: 13 residues. The CDR3, as DNA: TGTGCCTGGAGTGTGCAGGGGGCTCAGCCCCAGCATTTT. Its protein is CAWSVQGAQPQHF.

A few counts support this clone. The rearrangement uses TRBV5-1 and TRBJ2-5; possibly TRBD1 for D (5 bases). Germline CDR1 and CDR2: SGHRS and YFSETQ. Trimming took 7 bases from V and 1 from J, leaving 8 bases between them. The CDR3 runs to 12 residues. The CDR3 DNA follows: TGCGCCAGCGGGGCGACCCAAGAGACCCAGTACTTC. Residues: CASGATQETQYF.

The chain uses TRBV11-2 and TRBJ2-3; 11 positions agree with TRBD2. Trimming took 1 base from V and 1 from J; bases not matched to a gene: 1. This CDR3 region has 16 residues. Germline V gene data show CDR1 as SGHAT and CDR2 as FQNNGV. The CDR3: CASSLVLAGGTDTQYF. The CDR3 region has the DNA TGTGCCAGCAGCTTAGTACTAGCGGGAGGCACAGATACGCAGTATTTT.

The chain employs TRBV18 and TRBJ2-1; 7 nucleotides agree with TRBD2. The trim removed 0 bases at V and 4 bases at J, leaving 3 bases unmatched. This CDR3 has 15 residues. Germline values: CDR1 KGHSH, CDR2 LQKENI. CDR3 coding DNA: TGTGCCAGCTCACCACCGGGCGGGAGTTACAATGAGCAGTTCTTC. Translation: CASSPPGGSYNEQFF. Filled out from reference TRBV18 and TRBJ2-1, the complete variable domain reads NAGVMQNPRHLVRRRGQEARLRCSPMKGHSHVYWYRQLPEEGLKFMVYLQKENIIDESGMPKERFSAEFPKEGPSILRIQQVVRGDSAAYFCASSPPGGSYNEQFFGPGTRLTVL.

The chain joins TRBV29-1 to TRBJ2-5, with D possibly being TRBD1 (6 bases). Per germline, CDR1 SQVTM and CDR2 ANQGSEA. The CDR3 consists of 9 residues. Trimming took 7 bases from V and 12 from J, leaving 12 bases between them. CDR3 in amino acids: CSAGEYEYF. DNA for the CDR3: TGCAGCGCAGGGGAATACGAGTACTTC. Variable domain in full (rest from reference TRBV29-1 and TRBJ2-5): SAVISQKPSRDICQRGTSLTIQCQVDSQVTMMFWYRQQPGQSLTLIATANQGSEATYESGFVIDKFPISRPNLTFSTLTVSNMSPEDSSIYLCSAGEYEYFGPGTRLLVL.

A few counts support this clone. The V gene is TRBV7-9, the J gene TRBJ2-3, with D uncertain. The CDR3 contains 13 residues. CDR1 is SEHNR, CDR2 FQNEAQ, per germline (reference sequence). Trimming left V 8 bases short and J 1 base short, with 10 bases between. The CDR3 protein is CASRRVGTDTQYF. The CDR3 DNA reads TGTGCCAGCCGCCGAGTGGGCACAGATACGCAGTATTTT.

This chain joins TRBV7-9 and TRBJ1-2, with D unresolved. Germline V gives CDR1 SEHNR, CDR2 FQNEAQ (reference sequence). The CDR3 runs to 14 residues. V was pared by 3 bases and J by 5 bases, with 13 bases between. The DNA for the CDR3 is TGTGCCAGCAGCTTTGGAGGAGGAGTTTATGGCTACACCTTC. As protein: CASSFGGGVYGYTF. Looking up the rest from reference TRBV7-9 and TRBJ1-2 gives the full variable domain: DTGVSQNPRHKITKRGQNVTFRCDPISEHNRLYWYRQTLGQGPEFLTYFQNEAQLEKSRLLSDRFSAERPKGSFSTLEIQRTEQGDSAMYLCASSFGGGVYGYTFGSGTRLTVV.

This clone was observed a few times. This chain uses TRBV20-1 with TRBJ2-5; no reliable D call. The V and J ends lost 7 bases and 5 bases respectively, with 8 bases between them. Germline V gives CDR1 DFQATT, CDR2 SNEGSKA (reference sequence). The length of the CDR3 is 10 residues. The CDR3 spells CSGATETQYF. DNA of the CDR3: TGCAGTGGGGCGACGGAGACCCAGTACTTC.

The chain couples TRBV14 to TRBJ2-5; weak D call: TRBD1 (6 bases). Per the germline V gene, CDR1 is SGHDN and CDR2 is FVKESK. The germline V and J ends were trimmed by 4 bases and 0 bases, with 12 bases remaining between them. This CDR3 contains 15 residues. The CDR3 is CASSPRTDYQETQYF. The CDR3 DNA reads TGTGCCAGCAGCCCTCGGACAGACTACCAAGAGACCCAGTACTTC.